These 14 T cell receptor beta chains share one sample of origin, sequenced in a study of T cells in Graves' hyperthyroidism and ophthalmopathy. RNA transcripts served as the template for amplifying TCR beta CDR3 regions. With the HTBI primer set, the TCR CDR3 went through a first round of RT-PCR. TCRdb independently ran MiXCR on the multiplex PCR reads; one entry per CDR3 protein. The table records about 290,000 distinct CDR3 sequences, roughly 17% of them present only once. Sequenced: blood. The receptor source for this set is a man between 25 and 39 years old with Graves' hyperthyroidism.

This chain joins TRBV2 and TRBJ1-6; a possible D gene is TRBD1 (6 bases). The CDR3 length is 14 residues. Germline assignment: CDR1 SNHLY and CDR2 FYNNEI. V lost 6 bases and J lost 8, with 14 bases in between. The CDR3 sequence: CASSLRGSDSPLHF. The DNA of the CDR3 is TGTGCCAGCAGCTTGAGGGGGTCAGATTCACCCCTCCACTTT.

This clonotype came up a few times. The chain couples TRBV19 to TRBJ2-6; no reliable D call. CDR1 is LNHDA and CDR2 is SQIVND in the germline V gene (reference sequence). The CDR3 length is 16 residues. Trimming stripped 2 bases from V and 0 bases from J, with 8 bases between. The CDR3 coding sequence is TGTGCCAGTAGTATAAGGCCTCGCTCTGGGGCCAACGTCCTGACTTTC. Translating gives CASSIRPRSGANVLTF.

This chain uses TRBV19 with TRBJ2-7, with D perhaps being TRBD1 or TRBD2 (5 bases each). Germline V gene sequence: CDR1 LNHDA, CDR2 SQIVND (reference sequence). Trimming took off 6 bases at V and 2 bases at J, with 14 bases between the two ends. This CDR3 contains 14 residues. Here the CDR3 DNA reads TGTGCCAGTAGAGGGGACCCGGAACCCTACGAGCAGTACTTC. This codes for CASRGDPEPYEQYF.

The genes are TRBV16 and TRBJ1-2, with TRBD1 matching 8 bases. Germline V CDR1 and CDR2: KGHSY, FQNENV. Losses at the gene ends were 2 bases for V and 2 bases for J; bases not matched to a gene: 4. The CDR3 contains 15 residues. In DNA form, the CDR3 reads TGTGCCAGCAGCCAACTCAGGGGGCGGAACTATGGCTACACCTTC. It translates to CASSQLRGRNYGYTF.

At least ten counts were recorded for this clonotype. The CDR3 is CASRETTASSYQPQHF. In DNA form, the CDR3 reads TGTGCCAGCAGGGAAACGACAGCTTCGTCCTATCAGCCCCAGCATTTT. The V call is TRBV2, the J call TRBJ1-5; perhaps TRBD1 as D (5 bases). CDR1 and CDR2 (germline): SNHLY, FYNNEI. V was pared by 6 bases and J by 5 bases, with 20 bases between. The length of the CDR3 is 16 residues.

This clonotype was observed at least ten times. V and J are TRBV28 and TRBJ2-3, with D maybe TRBD1 (6 bases). The CDR3 totals 16 residues. V was cut by 2 bases and J by 5 bases, with 17 bases left in between. The germline CDR1 and CDR2 sequences are MDHEN and SYDVKM. The CDR3 region has the DNA TGTGCCAGCAGTTTAGGACAGCAACAAGGGGGAGATACGCAGTATTTT. Its translation: CASSLGQQQGGDTQYF. Using reference TRBV28 and TRBJ2-3 for the parts outside the CDR3, the full variable domain is DVKVTQSSRYLVKRTGEKVFLECVQDMDHENMFWYRQDPGLGLRLIYFSYDVKMKEKGDIPEGYSVSREKKERFSLILESASTNQTSMYLCASSLGQQQGGDTQYFGPGTRLTVL.

The sample holds a few counts of this clonotype. CDR3 DNA: TGTGCCAGCAGCGTAGGTGGGACCGGGGAGCTGTTTTTT. This gives the protein CASSVGGTGELFF. The chain recombines TRBV9 with TRBJ2-2; D not certain. The CDR3 is 13 amino acids. Trimming took 0 bases from V and 5 from J, leaving 5 bases between them. Per the germline V gene, CDR1 is SGDLS and CDR2 is YYNGEE. Full variable domain (outside the CDR3, taken from reference TRBV9 and TRBJ2-2): DSGVTQTPKHLITATGQRVTLRCSPRSGDLSVYWYQQSLDQGLQFLIQYYNGEERAKGNILERFSAQQFPDLHSELNLSSLELGDSALYFCASSVGGTGELFFGEGSRLTVL.

This clonotype was observed a handful of times. The chain links TRBV29-1 to TRBJ1-1; tentative D call: TRBD1 (6 bases). The CDR3 runs to 12 residues. Germline V gives CDR1 SQVTM, CDR2 ANQGSEA. V was pared by 7 bases and J by 0 bases, with 9 bases between. The CDR3 loop is CSAGQLNTEAFF. The CDR3 DNA is TGCAGCGCAGGACAGCTGAACACTGAAGCTTTCTTT.

This clonotype was picked up many times. The chain combines TRBV5-1 with TRBJ2-3; tentatively, D is TRBD2 (6 bases). CDR1 is SGHRS and CDR2 is YFSETQ in the germline V gene. This CDR3 has 17 residues. V was trimmed by 0 bases and J by 1 base, leaving 15 bases between them. The CDR3 nucleotides read TGCGCCAGCAGCTTGGCCCCGTCGGGGGTGGGCACAGATACGCAGTATTTT. The encoded protein is CASSLAPSGVGTDTQYF.

In its sample, this clonotype was seen many times. The chain links TRBV5-1 to TRBJ2-3; no reliable D call. CDR3 length equals 16 residues. Germline loops: CDR1 SGHRS, CDR2 YFSETQ. The V and J ends lost 0 bases and 0 bases respectively, with 11 bases between them. CDR3 sequence: CASSLDGALSTDTQYF. CDR3 in DNA: TGCGCCAGCAGCTTGGATGGCGCATTGAGCACAGATACGCAGTATTTT.

The sample holds many counts of this clonotype. This chain joins TRBV7-8 and TRBJ2-1; D call uncertain. The germline V and J ends were trimmed by 1 base and 7 bases, with 11 bases remaining between them. The CDR3 has 14 residues. Germline V lookup: CDR1 SGHVS, CDR2 FQNEAQ. This CDR3 is CASSLVRSGNEQFF. In DNA form, the CDR3 reads TGTGCCAGCAGCTTAGTACGCTCCGGGAATGAGCAGTTCTTC.

Ten or more counts support this clonotype. This chain uses TRBV2 with TRBJ2-7, with 8 bases fitting TRBD1. Germline V gene data show CDR1 as SNHLY and CDR2 as FYNNEI. This CDR3 has 15 amino acids. V was pared by 1 base and J by 3 bases, with 5 bases of the junction left unmatched. The CDR3 is CASSEGLDRVYEQYF. CDR3 in DNA: TGTGCCAGCAGTGAAGGGCTGGACAGGGTCTACGAGCAGTACTTC.

The chain is built from TRBV30 and TRBJ2-7; the match to TRBD1 covers 7 bases. The CDR3 extends over 13 amino acids. V was pared by 1 base and J by 3 bases, with 3 bases of the junction left unmatched. Germline V gene data show CDR1 as GTSNPN and CDR2 as SVGIG (reference sequence). In nucleotides, the CDR3 is TGTGCCTGGAGTGATAACAGGGGCTACGAGCAGTACTTC. Protein product: CAWSDNRGYEQYF.

This clonotype was seen ten or more times. V and J are TRBV29-1 and TRBJ2-1, with 11 nucleotides matching TRBD2. Germline trimming cut 3 bases from V and 5 bases from J; bases unmatched to any gene: 6. Germline values: CDR1 SQVTM, CDR2 ANQGSEA. The CDR3 loop spans 15 amino acids. CDR3 loop: CSVETSGKRDNEQFF. The CDR3 DNA is TGCAGCGTTGAGACTAGCGGGAAGAGGGACAATGAGCAGTTCTTC.